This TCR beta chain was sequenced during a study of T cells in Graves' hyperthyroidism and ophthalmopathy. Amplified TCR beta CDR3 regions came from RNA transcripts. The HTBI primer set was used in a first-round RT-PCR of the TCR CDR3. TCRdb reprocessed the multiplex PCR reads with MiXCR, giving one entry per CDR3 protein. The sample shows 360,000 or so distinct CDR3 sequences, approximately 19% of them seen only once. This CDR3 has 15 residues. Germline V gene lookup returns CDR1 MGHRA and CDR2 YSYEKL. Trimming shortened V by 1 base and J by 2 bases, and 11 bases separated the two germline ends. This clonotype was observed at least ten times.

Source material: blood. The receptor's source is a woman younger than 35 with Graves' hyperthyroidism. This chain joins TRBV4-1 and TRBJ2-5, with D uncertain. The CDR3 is CASSQVVLQQETQYF. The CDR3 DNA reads TGCGCCAGCAGCCAAGTTGTTCTACAGCAAGAGACCCAGTACTTC.